This entry lists 2 T cell receptor beta chains sequenced from one sample in a study of blood T cell repertoires in COVID-19. TCRdb's copy holds only in-frame clones and misses some; the assay was immunoSEQ multiplex PCR. This sample yields about 26,000 clones, of which under 90% are seen a single time; about 7.4% belongs to the top ten. Sequenced sample: peripheral blood. These receptors all come from a human donor in a cohort sampled during active COVID-19.

The chain is built from TRBV6-1 and TRBJ1-1, with TRBD1 matching over 7 bases. Germline assignment: CDR1 MNHNS and CDR2 SASEGT. J gave up 11 bases and V 2 bases, and 14 bases lay outside the gene matches. CDR3 length equals 15 residues. CDR3 DNA sequence: TGTGCCAGCAGTGAACAGGGACAGCCTCCGTTTGAGGCTTTCTTT. It yields the protein CASSEQGQPPFEAFF.

The CDR3 sequence: CASSLDRGQNGYTF. DNA for the CDR3: TGTGCCAGCAGCTTAGACAGGGGGCAAAACGGCTACACCTTC. This chain links TRBV7-2 with TRBJ1-2; TRBD1 matches 9 bases. The V gene's germline CDR1 is SGHTA and CDR2 FQGNSA. V was pared by 1 base and J by 8 bases, with 5 bases of the junction left unmatched. This CDR3 is 14 amino acids long.